These 26 T cell receptor beta chains originate from one sample sequenced in a study of CXCR3-negative and CXCR3-positive naive CD8 T cells (dated by TCRdb to between 2018 and 2020). The listed sequencing device is NextSeq 550. The Human TCR Profiling Kit (MiLaboratory) was used to make UMI-labeled 5' RACE TRB cDNA libraries. Each CDR3 protein sequence appears as one entry after TCRdb reprocessed the reads, and no DNA is included. This sample's table carries around 81,000 distinct CDR3 sequences. Jointly, the top ten make up roughly 1.6% of the sample. Sequencing used naive CXCR3- CD8+ T cells from blood. Sample cell subset or site, as interpreted from the label and publication: CD45RO-CCR7+CD27+CD95- naive CD8+ T cells lacking CXCR3 (TNR3-). The receptors shown here come from a human donor in good health. Some clones in this sample may be carry-over from other donors' samples.

The chain uses TRBV12-5 and TRBJ2-1; as DNA is missing, the TRBD1 call by TCRdb cannot be tested. The length of the CDR3 is 12 residues. Germline-derived CDR1 and CDR2 are LGHNT and FRNRAP. The CDR3 loop is CASGLPLGKQFF.

J is TRBJ2-7 and V is TRBV14; TCRdb's D gene call, TRBD2, goes unchecked for lack of DNA. The V gene's germline CDR1 is SGHDN and CDR2 FVKESK. The CDR3 totals 14 residues. This chain's CDR3 is CASSQETRKDEQYF.

The gene calls are TRBV28 and TRBJ2-7; absent DNA, TCRdb's TRBD2 call cannot be checked. The length of the CDR3 is 13 residues. Germline V gives CDR1 MDHEN, CDR2 SYDVKM. The CDR3 here is CASSLGLDYEQYF.

The rearrangement joins TRBV28 to TRBJ2-2; the D call from TCRdb, TRBD1, cannot be confirmed without DNA. Germline V gene data show CDR1 as MDHEN and CDR2 as SYDVKM. The CDR3 spans 15 residues. The chain's CDR3 is CASSLVQGATGELFF.

This chain links TRBV5-1 with TRBJ2-1; the TCRdb D gene call, TRBD1, has no DNA to confirm it. Germline lookup yields CDR1 SGHRS and CDR2 YFSETQ. There are 14 residues in the CDR3. The CDR3 sequence is CASSQTGGWNEQFF.

This chain connects TRBV3-1 to TRBJ2-7. CDR1 and CDR2 from the germline V gene are LGHDT and YNNKEL (reference sequence). The CDR3 is 15 residues long. CDR3 sequence: CASSQDITNYYEQYF.

J is TRBJ2-3 and V is TRBV5-7; TCRdb calls TRBD1, which cannot be checked without DNA. TRBV5-7 falls under the ORF class, with uncertain function. The CDR3 is 18 amino acids. The CDR3 sequence: CASRQRQDLRHSTDTQYF.

The chain couples TRBV7-6 to TRBJ1-4. There are 19 residues in the CDR3. Germline V gene data show CDR1 as SGHVS and CDR2 as FNYEAQ. CDR3 amino acids: CASSLDIMGPQASNEKLFF.

V gene TRBV6-5 combines with J gene TRBJ2-1; TCRdb's assignment of TRBD1 cannot be checked, as there is no DNA. The germline gives CDR1 MNHEY, CDR2 SVGAGI. This CDR3 has 15 residues. CDR3 region: CASSYSGQIYNEQFF.

This chain links TRBV12-3 or TRBV12-4 with TRBJ1-1; TCRdb selects TRBD1, and the lack of DNA leaves this call unchecked. The CDR3 is 13 amino acids. CDR3 region: CASSLVPTYEAFF.

The J gene is TRBJ2-1, the V gene TRBV5-5; TCRdb outputs TRBD2, but without DNA this stays unchecked. Per germline, CDR1 SGHKS and CDR2 YYEKEE (reference sequence). The CDR3 contains 14 residues. The CDR3 here is CASSPFSGSAEQFF.

The chain carries TRBV12-3 or TRBV12-4 and TRBJ2-1; as DNA is missing, the TRBD2 call by TCRdb cannot be tested. The CDR3 is 17 residues long. The chain's CDR3 is CASSLLAARRGNNEQFF.

The rearrangement links TRBV19 to TRBJ2-1; TCRdb selects TRBD2, and the lack of DNA leaves this call unchecked. Germline values: CDR1 LNHDA, CDR2 SQIVND (reference sequence). The CDR3 length is 15 residues. This CDR3 reads CASTRLAGGYNEQFF.

This CDR3 is CASSHPDRVGNIQYF. The V call is TRBV4-1, the J call TRBJ2-4; the D call of TRBD1 rests on TCRdb alone, since no DNA is present to check it. The CDR3 is made up of 15 amino acids. Germline assignment: CDR1 MGHRA and CDR2 YSYEKL.

The J gene is TRBJ2-7, the V gene TRBV25-1; TCRdb's D call of TRBD2 is untestable without DNA. The CDR3 spans 18 residues. Germline loops: CDR1 MGHDK, CDR2 SYGVNS. CDR3: CASSEGVTSGSRAYEQYF.

CDR3 protein: CASSFSGEAGYEQYF. The chain employs TRBV28 and TRBJ2-7; TCRdb picks TRBD1, but there is no DNA to check that call. CDR3 length equals 15 residues. In germline, CDR1 is MDHEN, CDR2 SYDVKM. The full variable domain, completed using reference TRBV28 and TRBJ2-7, is DVKVTQSSRYLVKRTGEKVFLECVQDMDHENMFWYRQDPGLGLRLIYFSYDVKMKEKGDIPEGYSVSREKKERFSLILESASTNQTSMYLCASSFSGEAGYEQYFGPGTRLTVT.

This chain uses TRBV27 with TRBJ2-3; TCRdb designates TRBD1, a call that cannot be tested without DNA. In germline, CDR1 is MNHEY, CDR2 SMNVEV (reference sequence). The CDR3 runs 14 residues. CDR3 region: CASAGPGSPSTQYF.

Here the CDR3 reads CTVIWTLGTDTQYF. The V gene is TRBV29-1, the J gene TRBJ2-3; TCRdb proposes TRBD1, but this gene call is untestable without DNA. CDR3 length: 14 amino acids. Germline assignment: CDR1 SQVTM and CDR2 ANQGSEA.

The rearrangement links TRBV6-6 to TRBJ1-6; checking the TCRdb D call of TRBD1 is not possible without DNA. This CDR3 is 16 amino acids long. In germline, CDR1 is MNHNY, CDR2 SVGAGI (reference sequence). CDR3 loop: CASSPLKGAYNSPLHF.

The chain is built from TRBV29-1 and TRBJ1-4; without DNA, the TCRdb call of TRBD1 cannot be checked. The germline V gene encodes CDR1 SQVTM and CDR2 ANQGSEA. CDR3 length: 14 residues. CDR3 loop: CSVGHGGGGEKLFF.

The chain recombines TRBV29-1 with TRBJ2-7; without DNA, the TCRdb call of TRBD1 cannot be checked. CDR3 length: 14 residues. The germline gives CDR1 SQVTM, CDR2 ANQGSEA. CDR3 amino acids: CSVLGGQGNYEQYF.

The chain employs TRBV6-2 or TRBV6-3 and TRBJ2-1. CDR1 and CDR2 from the germline V gene are MNHEY and SVGEGT. The CDR3 has 11 amino acids. The CDR3 loop is CASSYGYEQFF.

The J gene is TRBJ1-6, the V gene TRBV27; TCRdb reports TRBD1, a call that lacks DNA to check it against. The CDR3 spans 17 residues. The germline V gene has CDR1 MNHEY and CDR2 SMNVEV (reference sequence). The CDR3 sequence: CASSLGSPSSYNSPLHF.

V gene TRBV12-3 or TRBV12-4 combines with J gene TRBJ2-1. There are 15 residues in the CDR3. The CDR3 sequence: CASSLAPTRLDEQFF.

The V call is TRBV7-9, the J call TRBJ1-2. Germline CDR1 reads SEHNR; CDR2 reads FQNEAQ (reference sequence). The CDR3 consists of 18 residues. The CDR3 sequence: CASSLTGLSNDPNYGYTF.

The CDR3 is CASSFTQQGKYQETQYF. The rearrangement joins TRBV5-1 to TRBJ2-5; as DNA is missing, the TRBD1 call by TCRdb cannot be tested. The CDR3 is 17 amino acids. CDR1 is SGHRS and CDR2 is YFSETQ in the germline V gene.